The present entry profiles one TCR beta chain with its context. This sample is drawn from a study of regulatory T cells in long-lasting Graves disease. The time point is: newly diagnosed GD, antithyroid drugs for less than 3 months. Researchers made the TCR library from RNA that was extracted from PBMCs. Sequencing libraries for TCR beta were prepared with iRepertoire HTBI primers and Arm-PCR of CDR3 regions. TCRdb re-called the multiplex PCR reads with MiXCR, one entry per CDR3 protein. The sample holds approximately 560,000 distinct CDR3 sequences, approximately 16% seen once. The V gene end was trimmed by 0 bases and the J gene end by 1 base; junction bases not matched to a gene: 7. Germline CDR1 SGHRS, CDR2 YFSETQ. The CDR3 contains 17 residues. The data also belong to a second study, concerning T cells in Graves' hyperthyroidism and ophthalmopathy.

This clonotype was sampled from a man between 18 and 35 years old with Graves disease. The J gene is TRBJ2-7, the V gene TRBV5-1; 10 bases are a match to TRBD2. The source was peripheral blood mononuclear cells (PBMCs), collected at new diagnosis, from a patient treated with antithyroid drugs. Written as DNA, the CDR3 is TGCGCCAGCAGCTTGGTCGCTAGCGGGAGAGGGTCCTACGAGCAGTACTTC. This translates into CASSLVASGRGSYEQYF.